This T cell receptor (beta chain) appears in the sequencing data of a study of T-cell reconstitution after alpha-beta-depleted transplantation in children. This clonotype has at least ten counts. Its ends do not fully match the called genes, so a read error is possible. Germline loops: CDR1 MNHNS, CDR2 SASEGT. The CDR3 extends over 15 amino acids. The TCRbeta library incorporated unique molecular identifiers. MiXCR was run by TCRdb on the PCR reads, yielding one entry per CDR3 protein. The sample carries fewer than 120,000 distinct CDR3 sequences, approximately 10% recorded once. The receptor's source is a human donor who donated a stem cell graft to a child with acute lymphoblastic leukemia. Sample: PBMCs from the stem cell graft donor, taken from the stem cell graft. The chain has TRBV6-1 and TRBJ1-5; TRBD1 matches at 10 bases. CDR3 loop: CATLSSTGGNQPQHF. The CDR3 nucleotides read TGTGCCACCTTAAGCTCGACAGGGGGCAACCAGCCCCAGCATTTT.